The clone carrying this T cell receptor beta chain has more than one count but fewer than ten. Following RNA extraction, reverse transcription yielded cDNA that acted as the sequencing template. The table came from immunoSEQ multiplex PCR; TCRdb's copy has only in-frame clones and leaves some out. The data show about 180,000 clones, 50% to 70% seen once. Germline V gene lookup returns CDR1 SQVTM and CDR2 ANQGSEA. V was clipped by 4 bases and J by 6 bases, with 13 bases between them. The CDR3 has 13 amino acids. The data originate from a study of CD8+ T cells in alopecia areata. Sequencing used CD4+ T cells sorted from blood, obtained at week 0. The receptor comes from a human donor with alopecia areata. The chain combines TRBV29-1 with TRBJ1-5; D is unresolved. The CDR3 loop reads CSVGQSVGQPQHF. The DNA for the CDR3 is TGCAGCGTTGGCCAGTCGGTAGGTCAGCCCCAGCATTTT.